This entry lists 3 T cell receptor beta chains sequenced from one sample in a study of STAT3 mutations in large granular lymphocyte leukemia. Study-wide results and caveats: In T-cell large granular lymphocyte leukemia, about half of patients showed multiple immunodominant subclonotypes.

The assay was immunoSEQ multiplex PCR, and TCRdb's table has in-frame clones only and misses some. The sample carries about 9,300 clones, approximately 87% recorded once. Which antigens these TCRs recognize remains unknown. The sequencing input was peripheral blood mononuclear cells. These receptors were collected from a man older than 75 with T-cell large granular lymphocyte leukemia. Some clones in this sample may be carry-over from other donors' samples.

The chain has TRBV7-2 and TRBJ2-7; D may be TRBD1 (7 bases). Per the germline V gene, CDR1 is SGHTA and CDR2 is FQGNSA. V was cut by 0 bases and J by 6 bases, with 15 bases left in between. The CDR3 has 15 residues. The chain's CDR3 is CASSLAQGGTTEQYF. CDR3 sequence (DNA): TGTGCCAGCAGCTTAGCGCAGGGGGGAACGACCGAGCAGTACTTC.

The chain joins TRBV18 to TRBJ1-1; maybe TRBD1 (5 bases). Germline values: CDR1 KGHSH, CDR2 LQKENI. The CDR3 spans 12 residues. The ends were cut back, 1 base at V and 12 bases at J, with 12 bases in the middle. Here the CDR3 DNA reads TGTGCCAGCTCACCACAACGCAGGGAAACTTTCTTT. It translates to CASSPQRRETFF.

This clone showed up just once. This chain links TRBV5-1 with TRBJ2-5; D is possibly TRBD2 (5 bases). V was trimmed by 4 bases and J by 5 bases, leaving 15 bases between them. This CDR3 has 14 residues. CDR1 is SGHRS, CDR2 YFSETQ, per germline. The chain's CDR3 is CASSAGVATETQYF. CDR3 DNA: TGCGCCAGCAGCGCCGGGGTAGCGACGGAGACCCAGTACTTC.